This T cell receptor beta chain was retrieved from a study of blood T cell repertoires in COVID-19. Turning to the study itself: Sources were T cells, B-cell-depleted T cells, or PBMCs; the material itself was cDNA or gDNA.

Trimming shortened V by 7 bases and J by 1 base, and 5 bases separated the two germline ends. The length of the CDR3 is 12 residues. Produced via immunoSEQ multiplex PCR; TCRdb's table is partial and in-frame only. The sample records about half a million clones, roughly 89% being singletons. The chain joins TRBV12-3 or TRBV12-4 to TRBJ2-1; D not certain. The sequencing sample was made of peripheral blood. The TCR was taken from a man between 18 and 29 years old with COVID-19, enrolled during active disease. The CDR3 protein is CASMRSYNEQFF. Here the CDR3 DNA reads TGTGCCAGCATGAGGTCCTACAATGAGCAGTTCTTC.